The clone carrying this T cell receptor beta chain was seen only a few times. What it binds is not known. The entry originates in a study of T cells in Graves' hyperthyroidism and ophthalmopathy. Study as a whole: It was at initial diagnosis, before any treatment, that peripheral blood was collected. Study-level results: Expanded thyroid clonotypes (above 0.001) were mostly also found in blood.

Germline lookup yields CDR1 LNHDA and CDR2 SQIVND (reference sequence). The CDR3 sequence is 14 residues long. Trimming took off 4 bases at V and 5 bases at J, with 15 bases between the two ends. Amplified regions were TCR beta CDR3 sequences from RNA transcripts. HTBI primers were the set used in a first-round RT-PCR of the TCR CDR3. MiXCR was run by TCRdb on the multiplex PCR reads, yielding one entry per CDR3 protein. The sample records almost 600,000 distinct CDR3 sequences, approximately 15% being singletons. The chain has TRBV19 and TRBJ2-7, with a weak D call TRBD2 (5 bases). The sample taken for sequencing was blood. The sequence derives from a woman younger than 45 with Graves' hyperthyroidism that later progressed to Graves' ophthalmopathy. CDR3 loop: CASSSGLVFNEQYF. Here the CDR3 DNA reads TGTGCCAGTAGTAGCGGACTGGTGTTCAACGAGCAGTACTTC.